This entry is about one T cell receptor (beta chain). The data were taken from a study of blood T cell repertoires in COVID-19. Germline-derived CDR1 and CDR2 are LGHNA and YNFKEQ. The CDR3 consists of 16 residues. Trimming at V came to 1 base and at J to 8 bases, leaving 9 bases not matched to a gene. TCRdb keeps only in-frame clones here, not all; method: immunoSEQ multiplex PCR. The data hold 450,000 or so clones, with around 90% observed a single time. The TCR originated in a young man who had recovered from COVID-19. The gene calls are TRBV4-2 and TRBJ2-1; 9 positions match TRBD2. The sequencing input was PBMCs or T cells enriched from blood (not recorded which). The DNA for the CDR3 is TGTGCCAGCAGCCAAGTAAGTAGCGGGAGACGCGATGAGCAGTTCTTC. Protein product: CASSQVSSGRRDEQFF.